This TCR beta chain was sequenced during a study of blood T cell repertoires in COVID-19. Across the whole study: Italy, Spain and the United States were the sources of the convalescent and acute COVID-19 samples. PBMCs, B-cell-depleted T cells, or T cells provided the cDNA or gDNA that made up the material.

Seattle's cohort entered during active infection and was followed longitudinally. Data came from immunoSEQ multiplex PCR; TCRdb stores just in-frame clones and leaves some out. The sample has tens of thousands of clones, roughly 85% seen once. CDR3 size: 13 residues. Per the germline V gene, CDR1 is SQVTM and CDR2 is ANQGSEA. V dropped 1 base and J dropped 4 bases, with 10 bases sitting between them. The sequenced sample consisted of peripheral blood. The sequence came from a woman aged 80 or older with COVID-19, enrolled during active disease. This sequence joins TRBV29-1 and TRBJ1-1, with TRBD1 as a possible D gene (5 bases). The CDR3 sequence: CSVEVGRATEAFF. CDR3 bases: TGCAGCGTTGAAGTGGGCAGGGCCACTGAAGCTTTCTTT.